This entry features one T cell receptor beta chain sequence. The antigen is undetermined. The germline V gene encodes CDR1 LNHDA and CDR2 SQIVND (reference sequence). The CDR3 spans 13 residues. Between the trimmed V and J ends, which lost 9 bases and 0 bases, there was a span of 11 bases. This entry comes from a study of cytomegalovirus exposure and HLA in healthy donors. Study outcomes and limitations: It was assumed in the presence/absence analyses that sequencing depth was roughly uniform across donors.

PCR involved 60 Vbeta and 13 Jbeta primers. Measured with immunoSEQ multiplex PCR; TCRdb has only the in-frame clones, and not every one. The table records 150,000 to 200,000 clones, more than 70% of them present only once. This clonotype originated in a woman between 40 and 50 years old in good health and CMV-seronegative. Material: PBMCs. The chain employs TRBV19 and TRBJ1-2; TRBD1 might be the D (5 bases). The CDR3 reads CASLGGPNYGYTF. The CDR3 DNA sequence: TGTGCCAGCCTCGGGGGACCTAACTATGGCTACACCTTC.